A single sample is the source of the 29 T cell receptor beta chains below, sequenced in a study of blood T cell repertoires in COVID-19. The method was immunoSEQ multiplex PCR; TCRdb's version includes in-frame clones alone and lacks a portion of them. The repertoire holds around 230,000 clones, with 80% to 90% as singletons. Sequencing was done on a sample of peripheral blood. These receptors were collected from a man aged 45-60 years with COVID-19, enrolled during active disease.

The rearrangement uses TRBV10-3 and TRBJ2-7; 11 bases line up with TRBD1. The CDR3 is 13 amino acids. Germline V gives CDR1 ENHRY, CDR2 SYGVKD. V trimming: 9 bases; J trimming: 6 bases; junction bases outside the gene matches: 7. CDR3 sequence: CAIPGQGVGEQYF. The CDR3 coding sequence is TGTGCCATACCGGGACAGGGGGTTGGCGAGCAGTACTTC.

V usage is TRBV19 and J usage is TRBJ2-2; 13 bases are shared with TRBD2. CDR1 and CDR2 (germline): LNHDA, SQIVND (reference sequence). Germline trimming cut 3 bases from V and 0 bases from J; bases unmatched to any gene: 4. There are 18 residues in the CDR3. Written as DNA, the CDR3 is TGTGCCAGTAGTATCGGGACTAGCGGGGCCGCGAACACCGGGGAGCTGTTTTTT. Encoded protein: CASSIGTSGAANTGELFF.

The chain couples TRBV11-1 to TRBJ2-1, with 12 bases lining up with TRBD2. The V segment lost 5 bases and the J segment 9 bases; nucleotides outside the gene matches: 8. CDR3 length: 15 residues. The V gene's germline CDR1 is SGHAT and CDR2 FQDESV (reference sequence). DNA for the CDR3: TGTGCCAGCAGCGCCCCTAGCGGGGGGGCCGCTGAGCAGTTCTTC. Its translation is CASSAPSGGAAEQFF.

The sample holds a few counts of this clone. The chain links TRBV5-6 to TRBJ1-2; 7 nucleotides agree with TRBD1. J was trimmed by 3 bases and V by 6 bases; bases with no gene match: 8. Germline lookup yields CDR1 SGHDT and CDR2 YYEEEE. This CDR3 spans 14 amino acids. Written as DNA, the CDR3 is TGTGCCAGCACCACAGGGACAGTTTACTATGGCTACACCTTC. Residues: CASTTGTVYYGYTF.

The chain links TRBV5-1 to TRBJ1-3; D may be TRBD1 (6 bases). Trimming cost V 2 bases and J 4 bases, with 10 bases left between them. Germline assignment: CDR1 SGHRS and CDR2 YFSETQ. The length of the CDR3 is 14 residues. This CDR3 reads CASSFTGYGNTIYF. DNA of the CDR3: TGCGCCAGCAGCTTTACAGGGTACGGAAACACCATATATTTT.

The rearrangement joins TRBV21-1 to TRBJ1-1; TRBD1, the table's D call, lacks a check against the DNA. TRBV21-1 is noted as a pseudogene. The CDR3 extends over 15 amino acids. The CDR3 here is CASSNHRGRRTEAFF. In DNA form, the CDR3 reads TGTGCCAGCAGCAACCACAGGGGGCGCCGGACTGAAGCTTTCTTT.

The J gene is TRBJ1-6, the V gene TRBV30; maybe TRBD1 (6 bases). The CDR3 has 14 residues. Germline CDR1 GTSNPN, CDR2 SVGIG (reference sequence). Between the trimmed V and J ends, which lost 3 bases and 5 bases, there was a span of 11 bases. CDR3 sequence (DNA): TGTGCCTGGAGGGGACAAGTCGATAATTCACCCCTCCACTTT. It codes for CAWRGQVDNSPLHF. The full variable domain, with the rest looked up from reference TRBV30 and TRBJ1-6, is SQTIHQWPATLVQPVGSPLSLECTVEGTSNPNLYWYRQAAGRGLQLLFYSVGIGQISSEVPQNLSASRPQDRQFILSSKKLLLSDSGFYLCAWRGQVDNSPLHFGNGTRLTVT.

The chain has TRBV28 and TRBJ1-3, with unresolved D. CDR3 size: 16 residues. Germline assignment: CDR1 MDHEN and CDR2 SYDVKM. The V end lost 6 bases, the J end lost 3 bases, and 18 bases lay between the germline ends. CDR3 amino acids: CASRTNGLPRGNTIYF. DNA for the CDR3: TGTGCCAGCAGAACGAACGGACTGCCCCGTGGAAACACCATATATTTT.

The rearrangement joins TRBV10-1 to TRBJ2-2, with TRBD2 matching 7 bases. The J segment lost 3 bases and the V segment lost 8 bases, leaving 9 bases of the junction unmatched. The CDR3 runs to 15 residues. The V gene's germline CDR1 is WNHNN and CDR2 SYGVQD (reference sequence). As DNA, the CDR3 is TGCGCCAGCCCTGGGGGAGGGGCGTACACCGGGGAGCTGTTTTTT. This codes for CASPGGGAYTGELFF.

The CDR3 region has the DNA TGTGCCAGCAGTTTACAGGCTAGCGGCTCACCCAGCTCCTACAATGAGCAGTTCTTC. Its protein is CASSLQASGSPSSYNEQFF. The chain is built from TRBV28 and TRBJ2-1; 7 bases are shared with TRBD2. The CDR3 has 19 amino acids. Unmatched junction bases numbered 13, after V lost 2 bases and J lost 0 bases. Germline V CDR1 and CDR2: MDHEN, SYDVKM.

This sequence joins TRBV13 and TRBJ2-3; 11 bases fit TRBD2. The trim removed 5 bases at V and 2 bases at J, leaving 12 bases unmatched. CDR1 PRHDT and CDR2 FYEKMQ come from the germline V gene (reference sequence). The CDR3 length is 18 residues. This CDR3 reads CASSGDSSGRSNTDTQYF. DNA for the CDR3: TGTGCCAGCAGCGGAGATTCTAGCGGGAGGTCTAACACAGATACGCAGTATTTT.

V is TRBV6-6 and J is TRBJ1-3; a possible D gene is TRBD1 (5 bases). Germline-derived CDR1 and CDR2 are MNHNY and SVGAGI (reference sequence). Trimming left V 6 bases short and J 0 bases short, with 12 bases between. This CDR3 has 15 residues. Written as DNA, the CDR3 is TGTGCCAGCAGAACCGACAGAACCTCTGGAAACACCATATATTTT. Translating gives CASRTDRTSGNTIYF.

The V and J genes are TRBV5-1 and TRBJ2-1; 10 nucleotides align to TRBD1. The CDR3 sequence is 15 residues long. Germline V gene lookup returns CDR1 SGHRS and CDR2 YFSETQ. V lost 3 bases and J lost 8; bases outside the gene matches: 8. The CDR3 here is CASSWDRGNSYEQFF. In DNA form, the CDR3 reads TGCGCCAGCAGCTGGGACAGGGGTAATTCGTATGAGCAGTTCTTC.

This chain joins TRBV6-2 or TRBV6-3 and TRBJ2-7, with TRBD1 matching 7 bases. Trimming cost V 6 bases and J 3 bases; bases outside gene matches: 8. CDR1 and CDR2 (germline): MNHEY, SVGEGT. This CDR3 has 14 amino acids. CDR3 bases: TGTGCCAGCAGCCGGGACAGTGCCAACTACGAGCAGTACTTC. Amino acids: CASSRDSANYEQYF.

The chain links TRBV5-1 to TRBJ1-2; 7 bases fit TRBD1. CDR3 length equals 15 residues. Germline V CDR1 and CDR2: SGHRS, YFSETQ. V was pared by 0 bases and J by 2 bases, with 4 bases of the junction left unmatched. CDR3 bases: TGCGCCAGCAGCTTGGGGGGGACAGAGAACTATGGCTACACCTTC. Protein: CASSLGGTENYGYTF.

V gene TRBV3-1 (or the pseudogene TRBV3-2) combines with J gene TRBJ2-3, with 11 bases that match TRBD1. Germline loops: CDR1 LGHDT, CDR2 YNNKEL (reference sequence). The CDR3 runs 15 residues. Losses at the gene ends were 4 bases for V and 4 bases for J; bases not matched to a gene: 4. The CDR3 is CASSLRTGGSDTQYF. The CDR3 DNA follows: TGTGCCAGCAGCCTCCGGACAGGGGGCTCAGATACGCAGTATTTT.

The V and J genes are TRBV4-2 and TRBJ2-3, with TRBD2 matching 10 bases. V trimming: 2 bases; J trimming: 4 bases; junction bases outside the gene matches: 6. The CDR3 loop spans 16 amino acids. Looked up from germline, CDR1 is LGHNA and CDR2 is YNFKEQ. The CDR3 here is CASSQQLAGVSDTQYF. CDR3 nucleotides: TGTGCCAGCAGCCAACAGCTAGCGGGAGTTTCAGATACGCAGTATTTT.

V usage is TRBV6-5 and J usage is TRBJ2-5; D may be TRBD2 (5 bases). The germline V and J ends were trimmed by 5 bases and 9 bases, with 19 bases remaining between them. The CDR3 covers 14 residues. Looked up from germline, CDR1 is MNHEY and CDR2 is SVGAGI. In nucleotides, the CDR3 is TGTGCCAGCAGTCCCATGGCTAGAAACGGGGCCCAGTACTTC. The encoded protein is CASSPMARNGAQYF.

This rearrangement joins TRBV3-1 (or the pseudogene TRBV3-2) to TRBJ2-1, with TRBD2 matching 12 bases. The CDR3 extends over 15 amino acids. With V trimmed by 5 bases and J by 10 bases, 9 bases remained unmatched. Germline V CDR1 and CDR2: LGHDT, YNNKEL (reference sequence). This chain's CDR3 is CASSTRLAGASEQFF. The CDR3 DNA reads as TGTGCCAGCAGCACACGACTAGCGGGGGCCTCGGAGCAGTTCTTC.

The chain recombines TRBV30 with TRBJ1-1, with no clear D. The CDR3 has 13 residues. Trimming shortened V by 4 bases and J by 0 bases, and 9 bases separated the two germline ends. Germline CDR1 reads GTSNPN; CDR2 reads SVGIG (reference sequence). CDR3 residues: CAWKKNMNTEAFF. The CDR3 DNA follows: TGTGCCTGGAAGAAGAACATGAACACTGAAGCTTTCTTT.

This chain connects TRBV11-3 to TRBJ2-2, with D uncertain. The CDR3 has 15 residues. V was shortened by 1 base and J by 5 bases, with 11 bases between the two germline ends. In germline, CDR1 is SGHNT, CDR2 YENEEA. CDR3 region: CASSLGYETTGELFF. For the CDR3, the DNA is TGTGCCAGCAGCTTAGGGTATGAGACTACCGGGGAGCTGTTTTTT.

Here the CDR3 reads CSVWTSLGTDTQYF. The CDR3 DNA reads TGCAGCGTGTGGACTAGTTTGGGCACAGATACGCAGTATTTT. The rearrangement uses TRBV29-1 and TRBJ2-3; 7 bases fit TRBD2. CDR3 length: 14 residues. Per germline, CDR1 SQVTM and CDR2 ANQGSEA. V lost 6 bases, J lost 1 base, and 7 bases stayed unmatched.

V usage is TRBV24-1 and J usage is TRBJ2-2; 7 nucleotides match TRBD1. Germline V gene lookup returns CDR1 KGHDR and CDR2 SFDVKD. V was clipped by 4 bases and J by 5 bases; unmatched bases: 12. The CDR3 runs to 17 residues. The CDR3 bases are TGTGCCACCAGTGAAACCCCCGGGACAGTTATGACCGGGGAGCTGTTTTTT. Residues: CATSETPGTVMTGELFF.

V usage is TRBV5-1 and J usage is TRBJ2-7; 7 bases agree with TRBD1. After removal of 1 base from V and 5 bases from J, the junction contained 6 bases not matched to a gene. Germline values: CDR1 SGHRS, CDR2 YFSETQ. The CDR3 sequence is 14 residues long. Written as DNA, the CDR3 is TGCGCCAGCAGCTTGACAGGGGTTCCCCACGAGCAGTACTTC. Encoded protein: CASSLTGVPHEQYF. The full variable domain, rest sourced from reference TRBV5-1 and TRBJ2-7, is KAGVTQTPRYLIKTRGQQVTLSCSPISGHRSVSWYQQTPGQGLQFLFEYFSETQRNKGNFPGRFSGRQFSNSRSEMNVSTLELGDSALYLCASSLTGVPHEQYFGPGTRLTVT.

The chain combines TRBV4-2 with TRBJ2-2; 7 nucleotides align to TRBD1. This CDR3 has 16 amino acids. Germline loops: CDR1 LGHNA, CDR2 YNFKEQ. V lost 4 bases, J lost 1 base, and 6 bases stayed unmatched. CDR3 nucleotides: TGTGCCAGCAGCCTGGAGCACAGGGGGAACACCGGGGAGCTGTTTTTT. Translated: CASSLEHRGNTGELFF.

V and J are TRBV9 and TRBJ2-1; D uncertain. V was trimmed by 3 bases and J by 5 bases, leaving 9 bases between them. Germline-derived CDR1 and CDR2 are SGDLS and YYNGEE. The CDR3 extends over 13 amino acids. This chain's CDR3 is CASSEENHNEQFF. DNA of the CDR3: TGTGCCAGCAGCGAGGAGAACCACAATGAGCAGTTCTTC. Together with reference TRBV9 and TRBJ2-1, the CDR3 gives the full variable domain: DSGVTQTPKHLITATGQRVTLRCSPRSGDLSVYWYQQSLDQGLQFLIQYYNGEERAKGNILERFSAQQFPDLHSELNLSSLELGDSALYFCASSEENHNEQFFGPGTRLTVL.

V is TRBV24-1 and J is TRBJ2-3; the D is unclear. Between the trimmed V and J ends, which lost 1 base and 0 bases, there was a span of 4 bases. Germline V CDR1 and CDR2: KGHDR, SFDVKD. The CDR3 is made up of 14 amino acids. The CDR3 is CATSDFRSTDTQYF. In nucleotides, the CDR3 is TGTGCCACCAGTGATTTTCGGAGCACAGATACGCAGTATTTT.

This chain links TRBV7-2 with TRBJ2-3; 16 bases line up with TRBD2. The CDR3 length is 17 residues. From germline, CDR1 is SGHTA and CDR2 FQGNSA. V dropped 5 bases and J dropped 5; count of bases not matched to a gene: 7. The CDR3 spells CASSQGLAGGPGDTQYF. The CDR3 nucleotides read TGTGCCAGCAGCCAGGGACTAGCGGGAGGGCCGGGAGATACGCAGTATTTT.

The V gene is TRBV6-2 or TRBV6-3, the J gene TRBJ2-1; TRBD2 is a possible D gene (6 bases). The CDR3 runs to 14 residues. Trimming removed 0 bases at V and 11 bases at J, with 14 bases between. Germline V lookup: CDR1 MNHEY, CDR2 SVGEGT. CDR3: CASSYSNSAGKQFF. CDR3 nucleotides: TGTGCCAGCAGTTACTCGAATTCGGCGGGGAAGCAGTTCTTC.